This T cell receptor (beta chain) was identified in a study of blood T cell repertoires in COVID-19. Study-level information: Sites in the United States, Italy and Spain provided acute and convalescent COVID-19 samples. The cDNA or gDNA used as material had been derived from T cells, B-cell-depleted T cells, or PBMCs.

V was trimmed by 1 base and J by 2 bases, leaving 8 bases between them. Germline lookup yields CDR1 SEHNR and CDR2 FQNEAQ (reference sequence). The CDR3 runs to 15 residues. In this sample, this clone turned up a few times. Original processing notes: Reference gene primer amplification in the assay estimated nucleated cell counts. Only in-frame clones appear in the TCRdb table, and some are missing; sequencing was by immunoSEQ multiplex PCR. That table furnishes V, J and clone size, whereas the DNA furnished D and trimming. This sample carries roughly 99,000 clones, over 70% of them seen once, and the ten largest clones take about 10%.

This receptor was identified in a woman of 80 years or more with acute or convalescent COVID-19. The material sequenced was peripheral blood. The chain joins TRBV7-9 to TRBJ2-2, with a tentative D call TRBD1 (5 bases). CDR3 nucleotide sequence: TGTGCCAGCAGCTTAGTGCAGGGAAACACCGGGGAGCTGTTTTTT. Protein: CASSLVQGNTGELFF.